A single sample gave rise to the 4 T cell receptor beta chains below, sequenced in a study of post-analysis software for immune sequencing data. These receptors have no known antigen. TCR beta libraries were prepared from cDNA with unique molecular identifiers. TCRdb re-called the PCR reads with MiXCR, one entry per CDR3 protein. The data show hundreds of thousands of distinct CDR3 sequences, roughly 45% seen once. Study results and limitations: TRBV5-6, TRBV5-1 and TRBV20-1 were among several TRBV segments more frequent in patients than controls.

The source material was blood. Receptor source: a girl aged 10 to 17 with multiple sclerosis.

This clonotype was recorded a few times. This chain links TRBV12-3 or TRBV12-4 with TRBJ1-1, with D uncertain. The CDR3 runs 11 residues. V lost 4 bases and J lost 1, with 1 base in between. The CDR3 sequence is CASSSNTEAFF. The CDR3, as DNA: TGTGCCAGCAGTTCGAACACTGAAGCTTTCTTT.

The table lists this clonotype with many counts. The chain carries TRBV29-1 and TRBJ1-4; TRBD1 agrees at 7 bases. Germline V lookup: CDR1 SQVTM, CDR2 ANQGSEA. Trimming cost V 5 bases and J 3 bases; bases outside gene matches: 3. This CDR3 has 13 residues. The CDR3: CSVTGTANEKLFF. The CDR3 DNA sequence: TGCAGCGTTACCGGGACAGCTAATGAAAAACTGTTTTTT.

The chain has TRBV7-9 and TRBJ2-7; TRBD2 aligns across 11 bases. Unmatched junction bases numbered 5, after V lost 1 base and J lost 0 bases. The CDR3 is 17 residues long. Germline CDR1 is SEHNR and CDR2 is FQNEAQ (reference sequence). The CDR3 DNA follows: TGTGCCAGCAGCTTAGACACTAGCGGGAGAATCTCCTACGAGCAGTACTTC. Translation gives CASSLDTSGRISYEQYF.

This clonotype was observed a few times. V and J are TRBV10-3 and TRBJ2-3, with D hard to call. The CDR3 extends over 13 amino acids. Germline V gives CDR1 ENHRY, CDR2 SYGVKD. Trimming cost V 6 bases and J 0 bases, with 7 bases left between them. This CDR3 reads CAIRTASTDTQYF. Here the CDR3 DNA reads TGTGCCATCAGAACTGCTAGCACAGATACGCAGTATTTT.